A selection of T cell receptor beta chains follows, all from one sample in a study of beta chain features in type 1 diabetes. The repertoire was sequenced with immunoSEQ multiplex PCR; TCRdb's copy has only in-frame clones and lacks some. The sample contains about 410,000 clones, around 13% of which appear only once. Specimen: naive CD4+ T cells from blood. Receptor source: a man aged 25 to 40 in good health. Each CDR3 is given with its conserved first and last residue. Each record gives: clone size, J gene, D gene, V gene, CDR3 DNA, CDR3 protein. D genes are given only for firm matches. The size of a clone is reported for some rows only, either as once, few or many, or as a class for expanded clones.

abundance: few
j_gene: TRBJ2-5
d_gene: .
v_gene: TRBV7-3
CDR3nt: TGTGCCAGCAGCCCCCGAGGCCAAGAGACCCAGTACTTC
CDR3aa: CASSPRGQETQYF

abundance: .
j_gene: TRBJ2-3
d_gene: .
v_gene: TRBV9
CDR3nt: TGTGCCAGCAGCGTAGTAGGGTGGGCGACAGATACGCAGTATTTT
CDR3aa: CASSVVGWATDTQYF

abundance: .
j_gene: TRBJ2-7
d_gene: .
v_gene: TRBV5-1
CDR3nt: TGCGCCAGCAAACTTGGGGGAAACACCTACGAGCAGTACTTC
CDR3aa: CASKLGGNTYEQYF

abundance: .
j_gene: TRBJ1-4
d_gene: TRBD1
v_gene: TRBV6-5
CDR3nt: TGTGCCAGCACCGTCGCAGGGGGCCGAGAAAAACTGTTTTTT
CDR3aa: CASTVAGGREKLFF

abundance: few
j_gene: TRBJ2-3
d_gene: .
v_gene: TRBV25-1
CDR3nt: TGTGCCAGCAGTGACCATGGGAGTTCAGATACGCAGTATTTT
CDR3aa: CASSDHGSSDTQYF

abundance: .
j_gene: TRBJ2-2
d_gene: .
v_gene: TRBV9
CDR3nt: TGTGCCAGCAGCGTATTAGGAGCGAACACCGGGGAGCTGTTTTTT
CDR3aa: CASSVLGANTGELFF

abundance: few
j_gene: TRBJ2-1
d_gene: TRBD2
v_gene: TRBV30
CDR3nt: TGTGCCTGGAAAGCGGGAGGTGCCAATGAGCAGTTCTTC
CDR3aa: CAWKAGGANEQFF

abundance: few
j_gene: TRBJ1-3
d_gene: .
v_gene: TRBV4-3
CDR3nt: TGCGCCAGCAGCCCAGAGGGGGTGGTGTATGGAAACACCATATATTTT
CDR3aa: CASSPEGVVYGNTIYF

abundance: .
j_gene: TRBJ1-2
d_gene: .
v_gene: TRBV5-1
CDR3nt: TGCGCCAGCAGCTTGATAACCCCGAGGGAAGATGGCTACACCTTC
CDR3aa: CASSLITPREDGYTF

abundance: .
j_gene: TRBJ1-2
d_gene: .
v_gene: TRBV6-5
CDR3nt: TGTGCCAGCAGTTACGGACCTCTAAGGGGCTACACCTTC
CDR3aa: CASSYGPLRGYTF

abundance: .
j_gene: TRBJ1-1
d_gene: TRBD1
v_gene: TRBV10-3
CDR3nt: TGTGCCATCAGTGAGTCGAAATTTCAAACAGGCCCAGGGGGCACTGAAGCTTTCTTT
CDR3aa: CAISESKFQTGPGGTEAFF

abundance: few
j_gene: TRBJ1-2
d_gene: .
v_gene: TRBV7-3
CDR3nt: TGTGCCAGCAGCTTAGAGGACCATCGGCAGGGCTTTTATGGCTACACCTTC
CDR3aa: CASSLEDHRQGFYGYTF

abundance: few
j_gene: TRBJ1-2
d_gene: TRBD1
v_gene: TRBV11-2
CDR3nt: TGTGCCAGCAGCTTAGCGGGACAGCTCTATGGCTACACCTTC
CDR3aa: CASSLAGQLYGYTF